This T cell receptor beta chain is from a study of blood T cell repertoires in COVID-19. Study-level background: The origin of the acute and convalescent COVID-19 samples was the United States, Italy and Spain. T cells, B-cell-depleted T cells, or PBMCs supplied cDNA or gDNA.

Authors' processing steps: The authors estimated nucleated cell counts from reference gene primer amplification. This table comes from immunoSEQ multiplex PCR, and its TCRdb copy is limited to in-frame clones, with some not included. The V and J calls and the clone size are those of that table, but D and trimming were determined from the DNA. The repertoire holds about 95,000 clones, with over 75% as singletons. Material: peripheral blood. The clonotype comes from a human donor in a cohort sampled during active COVID-19.

The CDR3 sequence: CASSSQGAYTEAFF. The CDR3, as DNA: TGTGCCAGCTCATCCCAGGGGGCGTACACTGAAGCTTTCTTT. The rearrangement links TRBV18 to TRBJ1-1, with 8 bases identical to TRBD1. This CDR3 is 14 amino acids long. V lost 5 bases to trimming and J lost 3 bases; unmatched junction nucleotides: 5. CDR1 KGHSH and CDR2 LQKENI come from the germline V gene. The full variable domain, in which reference TRBV18 and TRBJ1-1 provide the parts outside the CDR3, is NAGVMQNPRHLVRRRGQEARLRCSPMKGHSHVYWYRQLPEEGLKFMVYLQKENIIDESGMPKERFSAEFPKEGPSILRIQQVVRGDSAAYFCASSSQGAYTEAFFGQGTRLTVV.